Shown below are 23 T cell receptor beta chains from a single sample sequenced in a study of Graves' ophthalmopathy and Graves' hyperthyroidism. The authors amplified TCR beta CDR3 regions, and they did so from RNA transcripts for repertoire sequencing. Following a first-round RT-PCR that used HTBI primers, a second-round multiplex PCR was carried out. TCRdb used MiXCR to reprocess the multiplex PCR reads, holding one entry per CDR3 protein. Among approximately 640,000 distinct CDR3 sequences listed, roughly 41% were seen once. The sequenced sample was peripheral blood. These receptors originate from an adult man with Graves' ophthalmopathy.

The gene calls are TRBV10-3 and TRBJ2-3; D ambiguous. The germline CDR1 and CDR2 sequences are ENHRY and SYGVKD. The CDR3 loop spans 14 amino acids. V was pared by 5 bases and J by 0 bases, with 9 bases between. The DNA of the CDR3 is TGTGCCATCAGTCGACAATCTAGCACAGATACGCAGTATTTT. It translates to CAISRQSSTDTQYF.

Ten or more counts support this clonotype. The chain has TRBV3-1 and TRBJ1-3, with a possible D match to TRBD1 (5 bases). Per the germline V gene, CDR1 is LGHDT and CDR2 is YNNKEL (reference sequence). The CDR3 is made up of 17 amino acids. V was shortened by 1 base and J by 0 bases, with 13 bases between the two germline ends. Here the CDR3 reads CASSQVQVFFSGNTIYF. In nucleotides, the CDR3 is TGTGCCAGCAGCCAAGTACAGGTCTTCTTCTCTGGAAACACCATATATTTT. The complete variable domain, with remaining parts taken from reference TRBV3-1 and TRBJ1-3, reads DTAVSQTPKYLVTQMGNDKSIKCEQNLGHDTMYWYKQDSKKFLKIMFSYNNKELIINETVPNRFSPKSPDKAHLNLHINSLELGDSAVYFCASSQVQVFFSGNTIYFGEGSWLTVV.

This clonotype was counted only a few times. The chain uses TRBV4-2 and TRBJ1-1, with D unclear. This CDR3 is built from 15 residues. The V and J ends lost 1 base and 0 bases respectively, with 9 bases between them. The V gene's germline CDR1 is LGHNA and CDR2 YNFKEQ. This CDR3 is CASSQVPQMNTEAFF. In DNA form, the CDR3 reads TGTGCCAGCAGCCAAGTCCCACAGATGAACACTGAAGCTTTCTTT.

This clonotype was counted many times. This sequence joins TRBV2 and TRBJ2-7; TRBD1 or TRBD2 may be the D gene (5 bases each). The V end was cut by 4 bases, the J end by 2 bases, with 18 bases between. Germline-derived CDR1 and CDR2 are SNHLY and FYNNEI. CDR3 length: 16 residues. The CDR3 sequence is CASSVPGTELTYEQYF. CDR3 nucleotides: TGTGCCAGCAGTGTACCCGGGACGGAGCTTACCTACGAGCAGTACTTC. The variable domain in full, completed from reference TRBV2 and TRBJ2-7, reads EPEVTQTPSHQVTQMGQEVILRCVPISNHLYFYWYRQILGQKVEFLVSFYNNEISEKSEIFDDQFSVERPDGSNFTLKIRSTKLEDSAMYFCASSVPGTELTYEQYFGPGTRLTVT.

This clonotype was observed at least ten times. CDR3 loop: CSANLAKETQYF. The CDR3 DNA follows: TGCAGTGCTAATCTAGCAAAGGAGACCCAGTACTTC. This chain uses TRBV20-1 with TRBJ2-5; a possible D gene is TRBD2 (5 bases). Trimming stripped 4 bases from V and 5 bases from J, with 11 bases between. This CDR3 comprises 12 residues. Germline CDR1 DFQATT, CDR2 SNEGSKA (reference sequence).

The chain has TRBV5-8 and TRBJ2-7, with 8 bases identical to TRBD1. From germline, CDR1 is SGHTS and CDR2 YDEGEE. Unmatched junction bases numbered 10, after V lost 3 bases and J lost 5 bases. CDR3 length: 15 amino acids. In DNA form, the CDR3 reads TGTGCCAGCAGCTCAAGACAGGGGCTCGGGAACGAGCAGTACTTC. It is translated as CASSSRQGLGNEQYF.

This clonotype was detected a few times. The V gene is TRBV7-8, the J gene TRBJ2-3; D not certain. Germline V gene data show CDR1 as SGHVS and CDR2 as FQNEAQ. CDR3 length: 15 residues. Trimming cost V 0 bases and J 6 bases, with 13 bases left between them. As DNA, the CDR3 is TGTGCCAGCAGCTTAGCTAGGGTTGGGGTGGATACGCAGTATTTT. Amino acid sequence: CASSLARVGVDTQYF. The full variable domain, completed using reference TRBV7-8 and TRBJ2-3, is GAGVSQSPRYKVAKRGQDVALRCDPISGHVSLFWYQQALGQGPEFLTYFQNEAQLDKSGLPSDRFFAERPEGSVSTLKIQRTQQEDSAVYLCASSLARVGVDTQYFGPGTRLTVL.

The chain recombines TRBV6-5 with TRBJ1-1; no definite D call. V lost 0 bases to trimming and J lost 0 bases, with 8 bases between them. CDR3 length: 15 amino acids. Germline values: CDR1 MNHEY, CDR2 SVGAGI. Here the CDR3 reads CASSYSGPMNTEAFF. DNA for the CDR3: TGTGCCAGCAGTTACTCAGGACCAATGAACACTGAAGCTTTCTTT.

The chain is built from TRBV10-3 and TRBJ2-7; tentative D call: TRBD2 (7 bases). Deletions cut 10 bases from V and 6 bases from J, with 16 bases between. This CDR3 region has 12 residues. Germline V gene sequence: CDR1 ENHRY, CDR2 SYGVKD. The CDR3 spells CATGGSTTEQYF. The CDR3 DNA follows: TGTGCCACGGGGGGCAGTACCACCGAGCAGTACTTC.

The chain combines TRBV6-6 with TRBJ1-3; 8 bases line up with TRBD1. The CDR3 loop spans 15 amino acids. Germline V gene lookup returns CDR1 MNHNY and CDR2 SVGAGI (reference sequence). With V trimmed by 7 bases and J by 6 bases, 11 bases remained unmatched. The CDR3 nucleotides are TGTGCCAGCAAGCGAATTGGGACAGGTGAAAACACCATATATTTT. This encodes CASKRIGTGENTIYF.

To note about this clonotype: The junction shows a germline mismatch at one end, possibly a read error. The chain is built from TRBV20-1 and TRBJ2-6; D is ambiguous. The germline V gene has CDR1 DFQATT and CDR2 SNEGSKA (reference sequence). This CDR3 is 12 amino acids long. The CDR3 here is CSARDRSNTEAF. DNA of the CDR3: TGCAGTGCTAGAGACAGGTCGAACACTGAAGCTTTC.

The chain employs TRBV9 and TRBJ1-6; 8 nucleotides match TRBD1. The V segment lost 4 bases and the J segment 8 bases; nucleotides outside the gene matches: 2. The CDR3 is made up of 13 amino acids. The V gene's germline CDR1 is SGDLS and CDR2 YYNGEE. CDR3 DNA sequence: TGTGCCAGCAGCCAGGGGGCTGATTCACCCCTCCACTTT. Protein sequence: CASSQGADSPLHF.

V is TRBV10-3 and J is TRBJ1-2; 11 positions agree with TRBD1. This CDR3 has 16 residues. Germline trimming cut 0 bases from V and 7 bases from J; bases unmatched to any gene: 7. The germline CDR1 and CDR2 sequences are ENHRY and SYGVKD. CDR3 in DNA: TGTGCCATCAGTGAGTCGGTCGGGACAGGGGGAAGTGGCTACACCTTC. Its translation: CAISESVGTGGSGYTF.

This clonotype occurred once. The chain combines TRBV20-1 with TRBJ1-1; D is possibly TRBD1 (6 bases). Germline V gene data show CDR1 as DFQATT and CDR2 as SNEGSKA (reference sequence). Trimming took off 6 bases at V and 3 bases at J, with 14 bases between the two ends. CDR3 size: 13 residues. CDR3 nucleotide sequence: TGCAGTGCCGCAGGGGATTTGGACACTGAAGCTTTCTTT. As protein: CSAAGDLDTEAFF.

The chain uses TRBV5-1 and TRBJ1-6; a possible D gene is TRBD1 (5 bases). CDR1 and CDR2 (germline): SGHRS, YFSETQ. V was shortened by 0 bases and J by 7 bases, with 8 bases between the two germline ends. The CDR3 runs to 14 residues. The CDR3 sequence: CASSLGTFNSPLHF. For the CDR3, the DNA is TGCGCCAGCAGCTTGGGGACATTCAATTCACCCCTCCACTTT. The entire variable domain, with the rest obtained from reference TRBV5-1 and TRBJ1-6, is as follows: KAGVTQTPRYLIKTRGQQVTLSCSPISGHRSVSWYQQTPGQGLQFLFEYFSETQRNKGNFPGRFSGRQFSNSRSEMNVSTLELGDSALYLCASSLGTFNSPLHFGNGTRLTVT.

Ten or more counts support this clonotype. For the CDR3, the DNA is TGTGCCAGCAGTTTAGCGGCAGGGCACCAGCCCCAGCATTTT. It encodes CASSLAAGHQPQHF. The chain couples TRBV12-3 or TRBV12-4 to TRBJ1-5, with D possibly TRBD1 on 5 matching bases. With 0 bases removed from V and 7 bases from J, the gap between germline ends came to 10 bases. The CDR3 totals 14 residues.

In its sample, this clonotype was seen many times. The chain employs TRBV24-1 and TRBJ1-5, with 9 bases aligning to TRBD1. The CDR3 runs 15 residues. CDR1 is KGHDR, CDR2 SFDVKD, per germline. The J segment lost 6 bases and the V segment lost 4 bases, leaving 6 bases of the junction unmatched. This CDR3 reads CATSDRKDRGQPQHF. The CDR3 DNA sequence: TGTGCCACCAGTGACCGAAAGGACAGGGGTCAGCCCCAGCATTTT.

This clonotype has a count of ten or more. The chain is built from TRBV3-1 and TRBJ1-2; D unresolved. The CDR3 loop spans 13 amino acids. CDR1 is LGHDT, CDR2 YNNKEL, per germline (reference sequence). Deletions cut 0 bases from V and 2 bases from J, with 4 bases between. The CDR3 DNA reads as TGTGCCAGCAGCCAAGAATTAAACTATGGCTACACCTTC. Amino acids: CASSQELNYGYTF.

This clonotype was counted at least ten times. This chain uses TRBV14 with TRBJ1-2; D may be TRBD1 (5 bases). The CDR3 has 14 amino acids. The germline V gene encodes CDR1 SGHDN and CDR2 FVKESK. V lost 1 base, J lost 8 bases, and 14 bases lay in between. DNA of the CDR3: TGTGCCAGCAGCCAAGTCCAGGGCCGTCGGGGCTACACCTTC. Its protein product is CASSQVQGRRGYTF.

This clonotype was observed a few times. The V and J genes are TRBV11-2 and TRBJ2-5, with 10 bases matching TRBD2. V dropped 5 bases and J dropped 2; count of bases not matched to a gene: 8. This CDR3 is 16 amino acids long. The germline V gene encodes CDR1 SGHAT and CDR2 FQNNGV. The DNA of the CDR3 is TGTGCCAGCAGCGGATATAGCGGGGGGCCTCAAGAGACCCAGTACTTC. Translating it yields CASSGYSGGPQETQYF.

V and J are TRBV6-1 and TRBJ1-2, with D perhaps matching TRBD1 (6 bases). The germline V gene has CDR1 MNHNS and CDR2 SASEGT. This CDR3 spans 14 amino acids. Trimming pared 8 bases from V and 5 bases from J, leaving 18 bases between. The CDR3 DNA reads as TGTGCCAGCCGGGACATAGAGGCATTATATGGCTACACCTTC. This encodes CASRDIEALYGYTF.

The V gene is TRBV10-3, the J gene TRBJ2-7, with 7 bases fitting TRBD1. The germline V gene encodes CDR1 ENHRY and CDR2 SYGVKD. The CDR3 is 14 amino acids. V dropped 10 bases and J dropped 2; count of bases not matched to a gene: 11. CDR3 protein: CASSRQGHTYEQYF. The DNA of the CDR3 is TGTGCCAGCAGCCGACAGGGCCACACCTACGAGCAGTACTTC.

This chain uses TRBV11-1 with TRBJ1-2, with TRBD1 matching 9 bases. CDR1 and CDR2 (germline): SGHAT, FQDESV (reference sequence). The CDR3 contains 15 residues. The J segment lost 3 bases and the V segment lost 5 bases, leaving 7 bases of the junction unmatched. DNA of the CDR3: TGTGCCAGCAGCCCCCGACAGGGGGAACACTATGGCTACACCTTC. It encodes CASSPRQGEHYGYTF.